The rows below give T cell receptor beta chains drawn from one sample of a study of preoperative IRX-2 immunotherapy in early breast cancer. The repertoire was sequenced with immunoSEQ multiplex PCR; TCRdb's copy has only in-frame clones and lacks some. The sample includes fewer than 25,000 clones, 80% to 90% of them seen just once. Sequences were derived from tumor tissue, sampled after IRX-2 immunotherapy. Every receptor here comes from a human donor with breast cancer. CDR3s leave out the opening cysteine and the closing phenylalanine or tryptophan. A D gene is named only where the DNA matches it firmly. Clone size is given for some rows only: seen once, a few or many times, or a class if the clone is expanded.

j_call clone_size v_call d_call cdr3_aa
TRBJ2-5 - TRBV9 TRBD2 ASSVGLAGMETQY
TRBJ2-3 - TRBV2 TRBD2 ASSGTSGGLSTDTQY
TRBJ2-5 - TRBV4-1 TRBD1 ASSQDGGRGSVQETQY
TRBJ1-1 - TRBV7-9 TRBD1 ASSPPGTGGPTEAF
TRBJ2-3 few TRBV5-1 - ASSLSGPSTDTQY
TRBJ2-2 - TRBV18 - ASSPFGPQGSNTGELF
TRBJ1-2 - TRBV6-6 - ASSYSRAQGYGYT
TRBJ1-1 - TRBV6-6 - ASSYPGGGYTEAF
TRBJ1-2 few TRBV29-1 - SVELDYGYT
TRBJ2-4 - TRBV18 - ASSAIEENIQY
TRBJ1-6 - TRBV5-4 TRBD1 ASRFTGQNSPLH
TRBJ2-3 - TRBV14 - ASSQGSRATQY
TRBJ2-3 - TRBV5-1 TRBD1 ASHAGPGGITDTQY
TRBJ2-6 - TRBV11-3 TRBD1 ASSYGTGSSGANVLT
TRBJ1-1 - TRBV11-1 - ASSLAWGYTEAF
TRBJ1-1 - TRBV6-5 - ASSRQGATEAF
TRBJ2-5 once TRBV10-2 - ASSEAVAGGETQY
TRBJ1-6 - TRBV6-5 - ASRNGAGNPH
TRBJ1-4 once TRBV27 - ASSLLGTTNEKLF
TRBJ2-3 - TRBV6-5 TRBD1 ASRTGQGISDTQY
TRBJ2-5 - TRBV30 - ACEFGQETQY
TRBJ2-7 - TRBV18 - ASSPTRPKEQY
TRBJ2-5 once TRBV9 TRBD2 ASSGGGGNQETQY
TRBJ2-3 - TRBV14 TRBD2 ASSQDLFGGFSTDTQY
TRBJ2-1 - TRBV19 - ASRSASYNEQF
TRBJ1-2 large TRBV4-2 TRBD1 ASTPAGGRDGYT
TRBJ1-4 - TRBV4-1 - ASSQVQGTEKLF
TRBJ1-6 - TRBV4-1 - ASSPRENSPLH
TRBJ2-7 - TRBV1 - TSSPRHRRGDEQY
TRBJ1-4 - TRBV5-1 TRBD1 ASSLFPQGATNEKLF
TRBJ2-3 - TRBV28 - ASSPWGPSTDTQY
TRBJ1-6 - TRBV14 - ASSPGTLPLH
TRBJ2-7 - TRBV5-1 - ASSLGTITEEQY
TRBJ1-3 - TRBV5-1 - ASSFHPEISGNTIY
TRBJ2-3 - TRBV18 TRBD2 ASSPTSGPTDTQY
TRBJ1-1 - TRBV11-3 - ASSFLGSTEAF
TRBJ1-1 - TRBV4-2 - ASSQGWDLRGNTEAF
TRBJ2-3 - TRBV28 - ASSVSSTDTQY
TRBJ1-5 - TRBV10-2 - ASRVGGNQPQH
TRBJ2-3 - TRBV21-1 - APTLSGARTDTQY
TRBJ1-4 - TRBV4-1 TRBD1 ASRTGTGFNEKLF
TRBJ1-4 - TRBV6-5 - ASSYRDTNEKLF
TRBJ2-3 few TRBV7-9 - ASSLKGTDYGTQY
TRBJ1-2 - TRBV28 - ASRPGSGYT
TRBJ1-1 - TRBV6-1 - ASSLMNTEAF
TRBJ2-7 - TRBV7-3 - ASSEGRAGHEQY
TRBJ2-2 - TRBV7-8 TRBD2 ASSLTRGDVGELF
TRBJ1-1 - TRBV5-4 - ASSLQGNTEAF
TRBJ2-5 - TRBV15 TRBD1 ATSREADRGGQY
TRBJ2-5 - TRBV11-2 TRBD2 ASSLMGLPQETQY
TRBJ2-7 - TRBV13 - ASSLRGQESYEQY
TRBJ1-6 - TRBV19 TRBD1 ASSTPTGNSYNSPLH
TRBJ2-5 - TRBV7-9 TRBD1 ASSQDGQGSGTQY
TRBJ2-3 - TRBV9 - ASSATQGAGTDTQY
TRBJ2-3 few TRBV6-1 TRBD2 ASSGLAGGPDTQY